This is a list of T cell receptor beta chains from one sample in a study of T cell responses to AZD1222 COVID-19 vaccine. Clones were sequenced by immunoSEQ multiplex PCR, and TCRdb holds only the in-frame ones, with some missing. The sample contains about 160,000 clones, approximately 90% of which appear only once. Source: peripheral blood, taken on day 0 of MenACWY control vaccination. The receptors here all came from an adult in good health. Each CDR3 is given with its conserved first and last residue. Fields, in order: V gene, D gene, clone size, J gene, CDR3 DNA, CDR3 protein. D genes are given only for firm matches. The size field is filled for only some rows; it gives once, few, many or a size class.

V gene: TRBV5-4
D gene: .
clone size: once
J gene: TRBJ2-5
CDR3 DNA: TGTGCCAGCAGCCGACCGGGACTCTACCGTCTTGAGACCCAGTACTTC
CDR3 protein: CASSRPGLYRLETQYF

V gene: TRBV3-1/TRBV3-2
D gene: .
clone size: .
J gene: TRBJ2-6
CDR3 DNA: TGTGCCAGCAGCCAAGACCATTCTGGGGCCAACGTCCTGACTTTC
CDR3 protein: CASSQDHSGANVLTF

V gene: TRBV12-5
D gene: TRBD1
clone size: .
J gene: TRBJ1-5
CDR3 DNA: TGTGCTAGTGCCCTCACAGGGGTTGGCAATCAGCCCCAGCATTTT
CDR3 protein: CASALTGVGNQPQHF

V gene: TRBV27
D gene: .
clone size: .
J gene: TRBJ1-1
CDR3 DNA: TGTGCCAGCAGTTTATTTACGAACACTGAAGCTTTCTTT
CDR3 protein: CASSLFTNTEAFF

V gene: TRBV28
D gene: TRBD1
clone size: .
J gene: TRBJ1-4
CDR3 DNA: TGTGCCAGCAGCTTGCCCGGGACAGGGAGTGAAAAACTGTTTTTT
CDR3 protein: CASSLPGTGSEKLFF

V gene: TRBV5-6
D gene: .
clone size: .
J gene: TRBJ1-5
CDR3 DNA: TGTGCCAGCAGCTTGGGTTTGGGCAATCAGCCCCAGCATTTT
CDR3 protein: CASSLGLGNQPQHF

V gene: TRBV3-1/TRBV3-2
D gene: .
clone size: once
J gene: TRBJ2-4
CDR3 DNA: TGTGCCAGCAGCCAAGATCTAGAGGCTAGCCAAAAAAACATTCAGTACTTC
CDR3 protein: CASSQDLEASQKNIQYF

V gene: TRBV15
D gene: TRBD1
clone size: .
J gene: TRBJ2-3
CDR3 DNA: TGTGCCACCAGCATGGGACAGCGGACCGAAGGGGATACGCAGTATTTT
CDR3 protein: CATSMGQRTEGDTQYF

V gene: TRBV19
D gene: TRBD1
clone size: .
J gene: TRBJ1-2
CDR3 DNA: TGTGCCAGTAGCGAAACAGGGACAGGGGATGGCTACACCTTC
CDR3 protein: CASSETGTGDGYTF

V gene: TRBV19
D gene: .
clone size: .
J gene: TRBJ2-5
CDR3 DNA: TGTGCCAGTAGTATACGGTTGGGGACGCTACAAGAGACCCAGTACTTC
CDR3 protein: CASSIRLGTLQETQYF

V gene: TRBV18
D gene: TRBD2
clone size: .
J gene: TRBJ2-3
CDR3 DNA: TGTGCCAGCTCACCGATCGGACTAGCGGGAGGCCCACCAGGGCATACGCAGTATTTT
CDR3 protein: CASSPIGLAGGPPGHTQYF

V gene: TRBV6-5
D gene: .
clone size: .
J gene: TRBJ1-1
CDR3 DNA: TGTGCCAGCAGTTACGGACAGAACACTGAAGCTTTCTTT
CDR3 protein: CASSYGQNTEAFF

V gene: TRBV15
D gene: .
clone size: .
J gene: TRBJ2-1
CDR3 DNA: TGTGCCACCAGCAGTGCCGCCGGGACTGGATCCTACAATGAGCAGTTCTTC
CDR3 protein: CATSSAAGTGSYNEQFF

V gene: TRBV19
D gene: TRBD1
clone size: .
J gene: TRBJ2-4
CDR3 DNA: TGTGCCAGTAGTATATCCACCTACCACAGGGGACCCAAAAACATTCAGTACTTC
CDR3 protein: CASSISTYHRGPKNIQYF

V gene: TRBV7-3
D gene: .
clone size: .
J gene: TRBJ2-2
CDR3 DNA: TGTGCCAGCAGCTTAAGTGGGGCGGGATTGTTTCCCGGGGAGCTGTTTTTT
CDR3 protein: CASSLSGAGLFPGELFF

V gene: TRBV20-1
D gene: TRBD2
clone size: .
J gene: TRBJ2-7
CDR3 DNA: TGCAGTGCTAGTACTAGCGGGACCACCTACGAGCAGTACTTC
CDR3 protein: CSASTSGTTYEQYF